What follows are 5 T cell receptor beta chains derived from one specimen sequenced in a study of CD8 T cells in ankylosing spondylitis. Study conclusions and caveats: For ankylosing spondylitis blood, a TCR beta motif of several highly homologous variants appeared characteristic.

TCRdb itself ran the 5' RACE reads through MiXCR, one entry per CDR3 protein. The table has over 600,000 distinct CDR3 sequences, roughly 19% seen once; the top ten hold under 20%. Their specific antigens are unknown. Sequenced: blood, either unsorted or a sorted T cell fraction (not recorded which). The source of these receptors is a male donor with ankylosing spondylitis.

The chain couples TRBV20-1 to TRBJ1-1, with D uncertain. Germline V gene lookup returns CDR1 DFQATT and CDR2 SNEGSKA (reference sequence). V gave up 2 bases and J gave up 1 base, with 8 bases separating them. The CDR3 has 13 amino acids. The CDR3 protein is CSARRAENTEAFF. In DNA, the CDR3 is TGCAGTGCTAGAAGGGCGGAGAACACTGAAGCTTTCTTT.

The chain has TRBV20-1 and TRBJ2-6, with 9 bases lining up with TRBD1. Trimming at V came to 0 bases and at J to 0 bases, leaving 6 bases not matched to a gene. This CDR3 is 18 amino acids long. Per germline, CDR1 DFQATT and CDR2 SNEGSKA (reference sequence). The CDR3 sequence is CSARESGQGYSGANVLTF. For the CDR3, the DNA is TGCAGTGCTAGAGAGTCGGGACAGGGCTACTCTGGGGCCAACGTCCTGACTTTC.

This clonotype has ten or more counts. The chain combines TRBV20-1 with TRBJ1-2; 7 bases match TRBD1. The CDR3 spans 13 residues. From germline, CDR1 is DFQATT and CDR2 SNEGSKA (reference sequence). V was pared by 6 bases and J by 1 base, with 5 bases of the junction left unmatched. This CDR3 is CSAPRGDNYGYTF. DNA for the CDR3: TGCAGTGCCCCCAGGGGGGATAACTATGGCTACACCTTC.

Here the CDR3 reads CASSPLTLLGSYNEQFF. For the CDR3, the DNA is TGCGCCAGCAGCCCCTTGACCCTCCTTGGCTCCTACAATGAGCAGTTCTTC. This chain links TRBV4-1 with TRBJ2-1, with D unclear. Trimming stripped 4 bases from V and 0 bases from J, with 16 bases between. Germline V gene lookup returns CDR1 MGHRA and CDR2 YSYEKL. The CDR3 runs 17 residues.

This clonotype has just a few counts. This chain links TRBV2 with TRBJ2-7; 8 bases agree with TRBD1. The CDR3 length is 14 residues. V gave up 4 bases and J gave up 1 base; unmatched junction bases: 3. Germline values: CDR1 SNHLY, CDR2 FYNNEI. The CDR3 spells CASSADRGSYEQYF. For the CDR3, the DNA is TGTGCCAGCAGTGCTGACAGGGGATCCTACGAGCAGTACTTC.